This is a list of T cell receptor beta chains from one sample in a study of T cells in Graves' hyperthyroidism and ophthalmopathy. Using its own MiXCR run on the multiplex PCR reads, TCRdb lists one record per CDR3 protein. The table lists about 620,000 distinct CDR3 sequences, roughly 16% of them singletons, with around 4% in the top ten. Sequenced: blood. These receptors were collected from a woman aged 30 to 39 with Graves' hyperthyroidism. Each CDR3 is given with its conserved first and last residue. The D gene is left open where the match is weak. Clone size, where shown, is once, few, many, or a class for clones that have expanded.

>many|TRBV3-1|NA|TRBJ2-7
TGTGCCAGCAGCCACCCCACAGGCGAGCAGTACTTC
CASSHPTGEQYF
>many|TRBV28|NA|TRBJ1-5
TGTGCCAGCAGTTTCACAGGGAACGGCAATCAGCCCCAGCATTTT
CASSFTGNGNQPQHF
>NA|TRBV15|TRBD2|TRBJ2-1
TGTGCCACCAGCAGAGATCAGGGACTAGGTAACAATGAGCAGTTCTTC
CATSRDQGLGNNEQFF
>many|TRBV7-9|NA|TRBJ2-7
TGTGCCAGCAGCCCGAAGGATAGTCCTCGTCAGCAGTACTTC
CASSPKDSPRQQYF
>few|TRBV5-6|TRBD1|TRBJ2-7
TGTGCCAGCAGCTGGGGGACAGACACCTACGAGCAGTACTTC
CASSWGTDTYEQYF
>NA|TRBV20-1|NA|TRBJ2-3
TGCAGTGCTAGAGTAGACAGGAGCACAGATACGCAGTATTTT
CSARVDRSTDTQYF
>few|TRBV7-2|TRBD2|TRBJ2-1
TGTGCCAGCAGCTCCGGACTAGTTTCCTACAATGAGCAGTTCTTC
CASSSGLVSYNEQFF
>NA|TRBV6-1|NA|TRBJ1-5
TGTGCCAGCAGTGAAGTAGGGGGGCGGCAGCCCCAGCATTTT
CASSEVGGRQPQHF
>few|TRBV25-1|NA|TRBJ1-5
TGTGCCAGCACAATAAGGCTTGGGGGGATGGGCAATCAGCCCCAGCATTTT
CASTIRLGGMGNQPQHF
>many|TRBV28|NA|TRBJ2-1
TGTGCCAGCAGTTTACCTACAAATTCTCGCAGTGAGCAGTTCTTC
CASSLPTNSRSEQFF
>NA|TRBV9|NA|TRBJ2-1
TGTGCCAGCAGCAAGGAACCGGCCCACAATGAGCAGTTCTTC
CASSKEPAHNEQFF
>many|TRBV12-3/TRBV12-4|TRBD2|TRBJ2-1
TGTGCCAGAAAGGGACCGGGACTAGCGGAATTCTCCTACAATGAGCAGTTCTTC
CARKGPGLAEFSYNEQFF
>few|TRBV20-1|NA|TRBJ2-6
TGCAGTGCCATTGGGGGGCAGGGGCACTCTGGGGCCAACGTCCTGACTTTC
CSAIGGQGHSGANVLTF
>few|TRBV4-1|NA|TRBJ1-2
TGCGCCAGCAGCCAAGATTTTAGACAGCTCTACTATAGCTACACCTTC
CASSQDFRQLYYSYTF
>few|TRBV20-1|NA|TRBJ2-1
TGCAGTGCTAGAGCATTGGTCACCCAGAACTCCTACAATGAGCAGTTCTTC
CSARALVTQNSYNEQFF
>few|TRBV13|TRBD2|TRBJ2-3
TGTGCCAGCAGTATGGGACTAGCGGGAGGGGACCGAAGCACAGATACGCAGTATTTT
CASSMGLAGGDRSTDTQYF
>many|TRBV6-1|NA|TRBJ2-5
TGTGCCAGCAGTGAAAACTGGGGATCTCAAGAGACCCAGTACTTC
CASSENWGSQETQYF
>many|TRBV28|TRBD1|TRBJ2-7
TGTGCCAGCAGTTCGTCGGACAGGGCCTACGAGCAGTACTTC
CASSSSDRAYEQYF
>few|TRBV19|NA|TRBJ2-1
TGTGCCAGTAGTCGCTGGAGTCAGGATAATGAGCAGTTCTTC
CASSRWSQDNEQFF
>many|TRBV30|NA|TRBJ2-2
TGTGCCTGGAGTGTACTCGCAGCCGGGGAGCTGTTTTTT
CAWSVLAAGELFF
>NA|TRBV19|NA|TRBJ2-7
TGTGCCAGTAGTATATCTGGCTCCTTGGGTGCTCACTACGAGCAGTACTTC
CASSISGSLGAHYEQYF
>many|TRBV7-2|TRBD2|TRBJ2-7
TGTGCCAGCAGCTTAGACAGTGGACTAGCGGGAGGGAGCTACGAGCAGTACTTC
CASSLDSGLAGGSYEQYF
>NA|TRBV19|NA|TRBJ2-5
TGTGCCAGTAGCCGGGACCTGGGGGAGACCCAGTACTTC
CASSRDLGETQYF
>many|TRBV30|NA|TRBJ1-4
TGTGCCTGGAGTGTGGGGGCCGGTGAAAAACTGTTTTTT
CAWSVGAGEKLFF
>many|TRBV30|NA|TRBJ2-2
TGTGCCTGGAGTGACAAAGAAGTATCCGGGGAGCTGTTTTTT
CAWSDKEVSGELFF
>many|TRBV7-6|NA|TRBJ1-4
TGTGCCAGCAGCTTAGCGGGGACGGCCAGGGAAAAACTGTTTTTT
CASSLAGTAREKLFF
>NA|TRBV18|NA|TRBJ1-5
TGTGCCAGCAGCAACGGACCCTATAGCAATCAGCCCCAGCATTTT
CASSNGPYSNQPQHF